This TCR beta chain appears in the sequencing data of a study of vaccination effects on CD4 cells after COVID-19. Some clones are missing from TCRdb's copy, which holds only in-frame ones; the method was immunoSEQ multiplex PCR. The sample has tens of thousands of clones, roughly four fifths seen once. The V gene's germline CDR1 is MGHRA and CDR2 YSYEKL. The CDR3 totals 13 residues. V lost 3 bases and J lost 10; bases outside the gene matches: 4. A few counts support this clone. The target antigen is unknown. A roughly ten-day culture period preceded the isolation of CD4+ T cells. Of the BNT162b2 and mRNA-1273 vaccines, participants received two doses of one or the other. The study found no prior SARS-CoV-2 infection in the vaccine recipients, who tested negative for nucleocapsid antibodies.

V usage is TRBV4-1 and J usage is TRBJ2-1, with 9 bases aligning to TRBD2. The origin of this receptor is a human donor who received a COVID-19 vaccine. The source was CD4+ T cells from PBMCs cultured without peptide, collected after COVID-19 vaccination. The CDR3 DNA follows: TGCGCCAGCAGCCATACCGGACTAGCGGAGCAGTTCTTC. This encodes CASSHTGLAEQFF.